These 17 T cell receptor beta chains were sequenced from one sample in a study of shared clonotypes between healthy human individuals (dated by TCRdb to 2020 to 2021). Library preparation was by the immunoSEQ multiplex PCR assay. Entries here come from immuneACCESS through TCRdb and include only in-frame sequences with V and J called. Some clones fail to appear in such tables; in the studies checked, an unresolved V gene covers under half of the shortfall, and the cause of the remainder is unknown. In this sample the table shows some 1 million clones, around 76% of which occur a single time. 1.4% to 1.5% of the sample is held by the ten biggest clonotypes. Sample: memory CD4+ T cells sorted from blood. The cell subset or site label here, explained by the study, means: CD45RA-negative fraction. These receptors were collected from a man younger than 35 in good health.

V gene TRBV28 combines with J gene TRBJ1-5; possible D gene TRBD1, 5 bases. Trimming removed 1 base at V and 7 bases at J, with 14 bases between. From germline, CDR1 is MDHEN and CDR2 SYDVKM. This CDR3 has 15 residues. The chain's CDR3 is CASSLFGRVGQPQHF. In DNA form, the CDR3 reads TGTGCCAGCAGTTTATTCGGCAGGGTCGGGCAGCCCCAGCATTTT.

The chain couples TRBV6-6 to TRBJ2-7, with a weak D call TRBD2 (7 bases). Trimming stripped 11 bases from V and 4 bases from J, with 24 bases between. Germline V CDR1 and CDR2: MNHNY, SVGAGI (reference sequence). The length of the CDR3 is 15 residues. This CDR3 is CAGGGGADRIYEQYF. The DNA for the CDR3 is TGTGCCGGGGGAGGGGGAGCGGACCGAATTTACGAGCAGTACTTC.

The rearrangement uses TRBV5-1 and TRBJ2-7; the match to TRBD2 covers 9 bases. This CDR3 is 16 amino acids long. With V trimmed by 4 bases and J by 0 bases, 8 bases remained unmatched. Germline CDR1 reads SGHRS; CDR2 reads YFSETQ. The CDR3 here is CASSKKRGVSSYEQYF. DNA for the CDR3: TGCGCCAGCAGCAAAAAGCGGGGGGTAAGCTCCTACGAGCAGTACTTC.

As to this clone: The identical CDR3 is also encoded by other nucleotide sequences in the sample. The chain couples TRBV2 to TRBJ1-4; D not resolved. This CDR3 spans 13 amino acids. Trimming removed 5 bases at V and 5 bases at J, with 9 bases between. The germline V gene encodes CDR1 SNHLY and CDR2 FYNNEI. The CDR3 here is CASSPRQNEKLFF. The DNA for the CDR3 is TGTGCCAGCAGTCCGCGGCAGAATGAAAAACTGTTTTTT.

The chain employs TRBV5-1 and TRBJ2-2; D gene uncertain. The V gene's germline CDR1 is SGHRS and CDR2 YFSETQ. CDR3 size: 13 residues. The V end lost 6 bases, the J end lost 1 base, and 7 bases lay between the germline ends. The CDR3 nucleotides read TGCGCCAGCAATGTAGGGAACACCGGGGAGCTGTTTTTT. Translating gives CASNVGNTGELFF.

In regard to this clone: Other DNA sequences within the sample encode an identical CDR3. The CDR3 DNA is TGTGCCAGCAGTTACTCGTCAGGGGGCGGGGAGACCCAGTACTTC. It translates to CASSYSSGGGETQYF. This chain links TRBV6-5 with TRBJ2-5; 8 bases are shared with TRBD1. From germline, CDR1 is MNHEY and CDR2 SVGAGI. The CDR3 length is 15 residues. Trimming cost V 0 bases and J 5 bases; bases outside gene matches: 5.

V is TRBV6-7 and J is TRBJ1-5, with D hard to call. TRBV6-7 counts as an open reading frame of uncertain function. The CDR3 consists of 15 residues. The V and J ends lost 0 bases and 4 bases respectively, with 10 bases between them. CDR3: CASSYSPGGNQPQHF. For the CDR3, the DNA is TGTGCCAGCAGTTACTCACCCGGTGGAAATCAGCCCCAGCATTTT.

The chain uses TRBV6-1 and TRBJ2-2; 7 positions match TRBD2. CDR1 is MNHNS and CDR2 is SASEGT in the germline V gene. J lost 4 bases, V lost 2 bases, and 7 bases had no gene match. The CDR3 loop spans 16 amino acids. Written as DNA, the CDR3 is TGTGCCAGCAGTGAACGGGGAGGGTTGGGCACCGGGGAGCTGTTTTTT. It translates to CASSERGGLGTGELFF.

The chain employs TRBV6-1 and TRBJ2-7; 7 bases match TRBD2. The germline V gene has CDR1 MNHNS and CDR2 SASEGT. The CDR3 covers 15 residues. The V and J ends lost 7 bases and 7 bases, in that order; junction bases with no gene match: 16. The CDR3 bases are TGTGCCAGCACCCTCGCTGGCGGGAGCCTGAGGGAGCAGTACTTC. This encodes CASTLAGGSLREQYF.

This chain links TRBV5-1 with TRBJ1-1, with TRBD1 matching over 7 bases. Germline lookup yields CDR1 SGHRS and CDR2 YFSETQ. Unmatched junction bases numbered 1, after V lost 5 bases and J lost 3 bases. The CDR3 totals 12 residues. The CDR3 region has the DNA TGCGCCAGCAGAACAGGGGACACTGAAGCTTTCTTT. This sequence encodes CASRTGDTEAFF. The complete variable domain, with remaining parts taken from reference TRBV5-1 and TRBJ1-1, reads KAGVTQTPRYLIKTRGQQVTLSCSPISGHRSVSWYQQTPGQGLQFLFEYFSETQRNKGNFPGRFSGRQFSNSRSEMNVSTLELGDSALYLCASRTGDTEAFFGQGTRLTVV.

This chain connects TRBV30 to TRBJ1-1; D not certain. This CDR3 is 12 amino acids long. Germline-derived CDR1 and CDR2 are GTSNPN and SVGIG (reference sequence). Trimming took off 5 bases at V and 8 bases at J, with 15 bases between the two ends. The CDR3 region has the DNA TGTGCCTGGGGGAGAGTGATGGGGGAAGCTTTCTTT. Translated, it gives CAWGRVMGEAFF.

The chain recombines TRBV5-1 with TRBJ2-7, with a possible D match to TRBD1 (7 bases). CDR3 length: 15 amino acids. Germline V gives CDR1 SGHRS, CDR2 YFSETQ. Trimming shortened V by 5 bases and J by 0 bases, and 15 bases separated the two germline ends. CDR3: CASREGATISYEQYF. CDR3 nucleotides: TGCGCCAGCAGGGAGGGGGCCACCATCTCCTACGAGCAGTACTTC.

This clone was seen only a few times. V and J are TRBV5-1 and TRBJ2-5; D perhaps matches TRBD2 (6 bases). The CDR3 totals 15 residues. Germline V gene lookup returns CDR1 SGHRS and CDR2 YFSETQ. V lost 4 bases, J lost 4 bases, and 17 bases lay in between. The CDR3 DNA reads TGCGCCAGCAGCCAACTGACTAGTAATCGAGAGACCCAGTACTTC. The encoded protein is CASSQLTSNRETQYF.

The chain is built from TRBV6-1 and TRBJ1-2, with D maybe TRBD1 (6 bases). Deletions cut 6 bases from V and 4 bases from J, with 12 bases between. CDR3 length equals 13 residues. Germline V CDR1 and CDR2: MNHNS, SASEGT. The CDR3 sequence: CASSPGTPYGYTF. Here the CDR3 DNA reads TGTGCCAGCAGCCCCGGGACACCCTATGGCTACACCTTC.

The J gene is TRBJ1-2, the V gene TRBV7-2; D is undetermined. V shed 2 bases and J shed 8 bases, with 15 bases lying between them. The CDR3 is 14 amino acids. Germline V gene lookup returns CDR1 SGHTA and CDR2 FQGNSA. DNA of the CDR3: TGTGCCAGCAGCTTATCTTGGACTTTTCGGGGCTACACCTTC. This codes for CASSLSWTFRGYTF. Variable domain in full (rest from reference TRBV7-2 and TRBJ1-2): GAGVSQSPSNKVTEKGKDVELRCDPISGHTALYWYRQSLGQGLEFLIYFQGNSAPDKSGLPSDRFSAERTGGSVSTLTIQRTQQEDSAVYLCASSLSWTFRGYTFGSGTRLTVV.

With respect to this clone: The sample has other DNA sequences that encode this CDR3 too. The DNA for the CDR3 is TGCGCCAGCAGCTACGGGACAGGGCCTAATGAAAAACTGTTTTTT. This encodes CASSYGTGPNEKLFF. V is TRBV4-1 and J is TRBJ1-4; 9 nucleotides line up with TRBD1. V was pared by 5 bases and J by 3 bases, with 4 bases of the junction left unmatched. This CDR3 region has 15 residues. Germline V gene sequence: CDR1 MGHRA, CDR2 YSYEKL.

The CDR3 DNA follows: TGTGCCAGCAGTGACTCGCCAGGGGTGCAAGTTGGCTACACCTTC. Amino acids: CASSDSPGVQVGYTF. This chain joins TRBV6-4 and TRBJ1-2, with a possible D match to TRBD1 (6 bases). V lost 0 bases to trimming and J lost 7 bases, with 15 bases between them. This CDR3 has 15 amino acids. Germline lookup yields CDR1 MRHNA and CDR2 SNTAGT.